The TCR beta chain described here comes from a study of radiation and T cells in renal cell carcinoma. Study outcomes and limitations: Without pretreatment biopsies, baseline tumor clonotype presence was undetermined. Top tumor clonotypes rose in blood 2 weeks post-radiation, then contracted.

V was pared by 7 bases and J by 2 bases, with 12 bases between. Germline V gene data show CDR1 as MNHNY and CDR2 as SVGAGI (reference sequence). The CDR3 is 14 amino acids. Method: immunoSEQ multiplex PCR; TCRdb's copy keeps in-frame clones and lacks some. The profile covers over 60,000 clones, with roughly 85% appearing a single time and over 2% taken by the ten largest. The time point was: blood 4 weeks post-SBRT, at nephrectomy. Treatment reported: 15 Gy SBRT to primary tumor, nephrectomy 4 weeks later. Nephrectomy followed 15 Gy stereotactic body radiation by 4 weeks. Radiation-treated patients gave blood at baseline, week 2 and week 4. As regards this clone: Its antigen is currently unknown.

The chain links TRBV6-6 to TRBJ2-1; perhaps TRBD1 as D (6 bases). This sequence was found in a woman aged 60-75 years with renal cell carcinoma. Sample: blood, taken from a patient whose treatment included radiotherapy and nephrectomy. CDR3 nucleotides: TGTGCCAGCAACCAGGGGACAACCTACAATGAGCAGTTCTTC. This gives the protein CASNQGTTYNEQFF.